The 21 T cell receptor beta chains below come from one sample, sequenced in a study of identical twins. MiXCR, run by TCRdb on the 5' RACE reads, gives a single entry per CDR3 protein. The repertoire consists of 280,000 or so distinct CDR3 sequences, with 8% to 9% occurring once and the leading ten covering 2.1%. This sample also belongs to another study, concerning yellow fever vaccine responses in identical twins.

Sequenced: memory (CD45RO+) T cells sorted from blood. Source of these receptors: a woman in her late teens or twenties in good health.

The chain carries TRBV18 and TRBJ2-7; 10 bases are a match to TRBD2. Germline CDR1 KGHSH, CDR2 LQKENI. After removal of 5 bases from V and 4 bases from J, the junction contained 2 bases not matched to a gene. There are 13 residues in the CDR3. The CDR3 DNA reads TGTGCCAGCTCAACTAGCGGGGTTTACGAGCAGTACGTC. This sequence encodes CASSTSGVYEQYV.

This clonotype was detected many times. The CDR3 sequence is CASSEGAGGPDTQYF. The CDR3 coding sequence is TGTGCCAGCAGTGAAGGGGCGGGGGGGCCAGATACGCAGTATTTT. The chain joins TRBV6-1 to TRBJ2-3; 9 positions match TRBD2. With V trimmed by 1 base and J by 4 bases, 3 bases remained unmatched. CDR1 is MNHNS, CDR2 SASEGT, per germline. The CDR3 sequence is 15 residues long.

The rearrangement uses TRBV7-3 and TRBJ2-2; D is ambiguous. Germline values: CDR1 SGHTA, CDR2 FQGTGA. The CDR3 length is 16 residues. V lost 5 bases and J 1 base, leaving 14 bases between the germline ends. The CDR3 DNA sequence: TGTGCCAGCAGCCCCACCCGGACCGAGAACACCGGGGAGCTGTTTTTT. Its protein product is CASSPTRTENTGELFF.

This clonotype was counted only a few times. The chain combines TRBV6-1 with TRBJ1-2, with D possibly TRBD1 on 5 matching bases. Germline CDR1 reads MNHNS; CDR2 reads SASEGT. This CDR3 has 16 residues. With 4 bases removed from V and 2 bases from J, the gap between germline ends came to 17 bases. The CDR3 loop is CASSVRNFGGNYGYTF. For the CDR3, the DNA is TGTGCCAGCAGTGTCAGGAATTTCGGGGGGAACTATGGCTACACCTTC.

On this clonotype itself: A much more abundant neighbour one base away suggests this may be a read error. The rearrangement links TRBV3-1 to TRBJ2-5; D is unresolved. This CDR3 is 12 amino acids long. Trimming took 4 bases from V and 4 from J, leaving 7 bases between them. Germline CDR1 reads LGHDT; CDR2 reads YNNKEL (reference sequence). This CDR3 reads CASSRNPETQYF. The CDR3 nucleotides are TGTGCCAGCAGCCGAAACCCAGAGACCCAGTACTTC.

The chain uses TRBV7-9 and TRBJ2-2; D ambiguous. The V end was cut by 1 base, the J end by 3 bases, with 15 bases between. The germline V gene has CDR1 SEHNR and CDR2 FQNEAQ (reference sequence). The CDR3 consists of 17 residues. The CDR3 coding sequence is TGTGCCAGCAGCTTAGGCTTCTGGGAATTCGACACCGGGGAGCTGTTTTTT. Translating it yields CASSLGFWEFDTGELFF.

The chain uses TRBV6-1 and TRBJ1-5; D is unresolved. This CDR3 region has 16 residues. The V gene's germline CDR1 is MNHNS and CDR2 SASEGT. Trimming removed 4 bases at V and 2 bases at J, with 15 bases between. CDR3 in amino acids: CASSGLVRVGNQPQHF. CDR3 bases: TGTGCCAGCAGTGGGCTGGTGCGGGTGGGCAATCAGCCCCAGCATTTT.

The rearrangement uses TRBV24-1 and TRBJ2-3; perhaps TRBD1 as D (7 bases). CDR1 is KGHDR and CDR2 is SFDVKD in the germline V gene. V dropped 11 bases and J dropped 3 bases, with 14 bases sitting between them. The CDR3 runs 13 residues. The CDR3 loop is CASGDRRTDTQYF. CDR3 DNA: TGTGCCAGCGGGGACAGACGGACAGATACGCAGTATTTT.

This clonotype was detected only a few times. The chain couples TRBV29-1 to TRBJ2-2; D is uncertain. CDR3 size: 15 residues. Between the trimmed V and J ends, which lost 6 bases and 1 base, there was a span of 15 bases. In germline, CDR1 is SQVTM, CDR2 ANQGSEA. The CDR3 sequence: CSVLGWQQNTGELFF. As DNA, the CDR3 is TGCAGCGTCCTGGGTTGGCAGCAGAACACCGGGGAGCTGTTTTTT.

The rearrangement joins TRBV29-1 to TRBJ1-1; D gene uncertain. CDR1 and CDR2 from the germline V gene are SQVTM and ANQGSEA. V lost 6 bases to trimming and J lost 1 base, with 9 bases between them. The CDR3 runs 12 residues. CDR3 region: CSVRDGNTEAFF. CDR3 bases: TGCAGCGTCCGAGACGGGAACACTGAAGCTTTCTTT.

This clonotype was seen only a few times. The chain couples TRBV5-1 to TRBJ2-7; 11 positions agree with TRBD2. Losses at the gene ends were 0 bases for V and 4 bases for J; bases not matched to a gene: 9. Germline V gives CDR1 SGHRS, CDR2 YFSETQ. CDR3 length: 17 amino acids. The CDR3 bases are TGCGCCAGCAGCTTGGGACGGGGGGGACTAGCGGAATACGAGCAGTACTTC. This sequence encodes CASSLGRGGLAEYEQYF.

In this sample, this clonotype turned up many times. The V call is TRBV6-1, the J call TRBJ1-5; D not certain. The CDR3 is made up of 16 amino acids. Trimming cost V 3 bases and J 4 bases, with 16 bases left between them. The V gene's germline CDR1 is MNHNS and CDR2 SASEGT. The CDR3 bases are TGTGCCAGCAGTGACCGGCCGGGAATAGGAAATCAGCCCCAGCATTTT. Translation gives CASSDRPGIGNQPQHF.

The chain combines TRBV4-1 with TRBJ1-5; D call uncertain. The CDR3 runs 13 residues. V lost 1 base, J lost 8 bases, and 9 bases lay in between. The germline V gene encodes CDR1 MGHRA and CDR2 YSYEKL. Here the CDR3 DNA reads TGCGCCAGCAGCCAAGGTGTAATAGAGCCCCAGCATTTT. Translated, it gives CASSQGVIEPQHF.

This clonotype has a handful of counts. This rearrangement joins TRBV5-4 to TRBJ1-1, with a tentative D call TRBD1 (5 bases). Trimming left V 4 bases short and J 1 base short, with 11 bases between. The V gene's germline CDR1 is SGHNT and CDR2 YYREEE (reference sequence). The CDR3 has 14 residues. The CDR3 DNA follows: TGTGCCAGCAGCGACCTGGGGCAGAACACTGAAGCTTTCTTT. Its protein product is CASSDLGQNTEAFF.

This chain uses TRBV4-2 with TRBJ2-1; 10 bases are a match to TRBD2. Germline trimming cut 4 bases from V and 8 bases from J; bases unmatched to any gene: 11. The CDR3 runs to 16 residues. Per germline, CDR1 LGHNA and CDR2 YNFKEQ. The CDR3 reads CASSPTGSGGVDEQFF. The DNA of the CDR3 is TGTGCCAGCAGCCCCACGGGGAGCGGGGGGGTGGATGAGCAGTTCTTC.

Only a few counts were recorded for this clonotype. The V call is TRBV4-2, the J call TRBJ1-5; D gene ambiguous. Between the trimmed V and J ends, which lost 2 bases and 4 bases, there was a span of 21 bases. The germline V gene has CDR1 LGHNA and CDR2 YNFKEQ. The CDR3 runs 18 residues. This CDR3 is CASSQLQRKQAPNQPQHF. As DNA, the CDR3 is TGTGCCAGCAGCCAACTTCAACGAAAGCAGGCCCCTAATCAGCCCCAGCATTTT.

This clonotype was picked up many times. The CDR3 protein is CASRKVGLAALHNEQFF. CDR3 sequence (DNA): TGTGCCAGCCGGAAGGTTGGCCTAGCGGCCCTCCACAATGAGCAGTTCTTC. J is TRBJ2-1 and V is TRBV2, with 7 nucleotides matching TRBD2. The CDR3 totals 17 residues. V dropped 8 bases and J dropped 5; count of bases not matched to a gene: 18. Germline V gives CDR1 SNHLY, CDR2 FYNNEI.

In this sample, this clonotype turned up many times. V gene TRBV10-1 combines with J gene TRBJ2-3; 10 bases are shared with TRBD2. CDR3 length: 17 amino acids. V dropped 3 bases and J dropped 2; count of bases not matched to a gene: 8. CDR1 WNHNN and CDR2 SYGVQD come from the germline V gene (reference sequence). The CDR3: CASSESVAGGPTDTQYF. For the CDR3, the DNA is TGCGCCAGCAGTGAATCGGTAGCGGGAGGCCCCACAGATACGCAGTATTTT.

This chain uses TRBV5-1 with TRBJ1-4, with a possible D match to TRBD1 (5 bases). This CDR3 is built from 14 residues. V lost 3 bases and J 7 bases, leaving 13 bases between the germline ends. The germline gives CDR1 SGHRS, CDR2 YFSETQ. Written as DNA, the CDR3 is TGCGCCAGCAGCTCCGGGGGAGCAGGTGAAAAACTGTTTTTT. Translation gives CASSSGGAGEKLFF.

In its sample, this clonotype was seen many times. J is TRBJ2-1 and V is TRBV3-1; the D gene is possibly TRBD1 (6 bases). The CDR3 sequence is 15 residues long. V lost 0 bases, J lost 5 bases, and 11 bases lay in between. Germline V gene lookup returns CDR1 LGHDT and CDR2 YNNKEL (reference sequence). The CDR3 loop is CASSQETGSDNEQFF. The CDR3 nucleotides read TGTGCCAGCAGCCAAGAAACAGGGTCAGACAATGAGCAGTTCTTC.

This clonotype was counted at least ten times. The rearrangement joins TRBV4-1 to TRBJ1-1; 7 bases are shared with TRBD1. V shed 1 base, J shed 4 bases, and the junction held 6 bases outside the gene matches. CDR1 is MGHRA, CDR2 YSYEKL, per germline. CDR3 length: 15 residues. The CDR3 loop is CASSQGRQGVTEAFF. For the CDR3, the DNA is TGCGCCAGCAGCCAAGGCCGGCAGGGGGTCACTGAAGCTTTCTTT.